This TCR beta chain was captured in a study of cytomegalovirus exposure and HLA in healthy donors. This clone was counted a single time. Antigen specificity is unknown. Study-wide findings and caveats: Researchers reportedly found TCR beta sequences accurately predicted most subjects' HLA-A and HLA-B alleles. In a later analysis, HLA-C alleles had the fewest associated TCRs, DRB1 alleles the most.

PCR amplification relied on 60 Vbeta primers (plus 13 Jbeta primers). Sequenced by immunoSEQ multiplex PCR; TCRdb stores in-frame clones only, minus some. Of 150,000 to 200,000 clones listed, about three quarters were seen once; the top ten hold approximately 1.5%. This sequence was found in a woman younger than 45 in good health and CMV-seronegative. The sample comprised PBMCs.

The DNA for the CDR3 is TGTGCCGCCGGTGGGTCTTCTAGCGCTGAAGCTTTCTTT. Translation gives CAAGGSSSAEAFF. The chain couples TRBV6-5 to TRBJ1-1; D call uncertain. Looked up from germline, CDR1 is MNHEY and CDR2 is SVGAGI. Trimming took 11 bases from V and 6 from J, leaving 19 bases between them. The CDR3 sequence is 13 residues long.